Below, 10 T cell receptor beta chains from the same sample are listed, as sequenced in a study of early T cells in non-severe SARS-CoV-2 infection. Using its own MiXCR run on the 5' RACE reads, TCRdb lists one record per CDR3 protein. The sample includes tens of thousands of distinct CDR3 sequences, roughly 5% seen only once; the top ten take roughly 17%. The sequenced sample consisted of whole blood. Every receptor here comes from an adult who was a healthcare worker with PCR-confirmed SARS-CoV-2 infection or an uninfected control (not recorded which).

This clonotype was observed many times. This chain connects TRBV12-3 or TRBV12-4 to TRBJ1-1; D is ambiguous. This CDR3 contains 12 residues. Trimming removed 3 bases at V and 1 base at J, with 3 bases between. The CDR3: CASSFANTEAFF. CDR3 nucleotide sequence: TGTGCCAGCAGTTTTGCGAACACTGAAGCTTTCTTT.

Ten or more counts support this clonotype. The V call is TRBV29-1, the J call TRBJ2-3; 12 bases map to TRBD2. J lost 5 bases, V lost 4 bases, and 4 bases had no gene match. Germline CDR1 reads SQVTM; CDR2 reads ANQGSEA. This CDR3 region has 14 residues. The CDR3 bases are TGCAGCGTTGGCCTAGCGGGGGGGTTAGATACGCAGTATTTT. Protein sequence: CSVGLAGGLDTQYF.

This chain links TRBV3-1 with TRBJ2-5, with 7 nucleotides matching TRBD2. The CDR3 contains 13 residues. V dropped 3 bases and J dropped 4; count of bases not matched to a gene: 2. Germline V gene sequence: CDR1 LGHDT, CDR2 YNNKEL (reference sequence). CDR3 residues: CASSQSGGETQYF. DNA for the CDR3: TGTGCCAGCAGCCAGTCGGGGGGAGAGACCCAGTACTTC.

This clonotype appeared many times. The chain is built from TRBV4-2 and TRBJ1-1, with TRBD1 matching 7 bases. The CDR3 loop spans 16 amino acids. With V trimmed by 6 bases and J by 4 bases, 14 bases remained unmatched. The germline V gene has CDR1 LGHNA and CDR2 YNFKEQ. CDR3: CASSQDRYGVGTEAFF. CDR3 coding DNA: TGTGCCAGCAGTCAGGACAGGTATGGGGTTGGCACTGAAGCTTTCTTT.

This clonotype was counted many times. This chain links TRBV29-1 with TRBJ1-5; D gene ambiguous. The germline V gene has CDR1 SQVTM and CDR2 ANQGSEA. This CDR3 is 12 amino acids long. V was pared by 7 bases and J by 4 bases, with 11 bases between. CDR3 sequence reads: CSASSGNQPQHF. In DNA, the CDR3 is TGCAGCGCCTCTTCGGGTAATCAGCCCCAGCATTTT. Complete variable domain (other parts from reference TRBV29-1 and TRBJ1-5): SAVISQKPSRDICQRGTSLTIQCQVDSQVTMMFWYRQQPGQSLTLIATANQGSEATYESGFVIDKFPISRPNLTFSTLTVSNMSPEDSSIYLCSASSGNQPQHFGDGTRLSIL.

This clonotype occurred many times. V usage is TRBV20-1 and J usage is TRBJ2-3; the match to TRBD1 covers 8 bases. The germline V gene has CDR1 DFQATT and CDR2 SNEGSKA (reference sequence). The length of the CDR3 is 14 residues. The trim removed 4 bases at V and 6 bases at J, leaving 9 bases unmatched. The CDR3 loop reads CSAKGPGGSDTQYF. The CDR3, as DNA: TGCAGTGCTAAAGGACCAGGGGGCTCGGATACGCAGTATTTT.

This clonotype was recorded many times. The gene calls are TRBV25-1 and TRBJ1-4, with D perhaps matching TRBD1 (5 bases). Per the germline V gene, CDR1 is MGHDK and CDR2 is SYGVNS. The CDR3 is 14 amino acids. Trimming shortened V by 5 bases and J by 8 bases, and 15 bases separated the two germline ends. CDR3: CASSQLSDREKLFF. Written as DNA, the CDR3 is TGTGCCAGCAGTCAGCTTTCCGACAGAGAAAAACTGTTTTTT.

As to this clonotype: Being one base from a much bigger clone, this may be a read error. The chain links TRBV2 to TRBJ2-7; no firm D call. The CDR3 length is 11 residues. Trimming shortened V by 5 bases and J by 8 bases, and 10 bases separated the two germline ends. The germline V gene has CDR1 SNHLY and CDR2 FYNNEI. CDR3 bases: TGTGCCAGCAGTTACGGTTACAAGCAGTACTTC. This gives the protein CASSYGYKQYF. The full variable domain, completed using reference TRBV2 and TRBJ2-7, is EPEVTQTPSHQVTQMGQEVILRCVPISNHLYFYWYRQILGQKVEFLVSFYNNEISEKSEIFDDQFSVERPDGSNFTLKIRSTKLEDSAMYFCASSYGYKQYFGPGTRLTVT.

This clonotype was picked up many times. The chain uses TRBV5-6 and TRBJ1-2; TRBD1 aligns across 9 bases. The length of the CDR3 is 17 residues. CDR1 is SGHDT and CDR2 is YYEEEE in the germline V gene. After removal of 1 base from V and 2 bases from J, the junction contained 9 bases not matched to a gene. CDR3 protein: CASSLNLGTGQNYGYTF. CDR3 in DNA: TGTGCCAGCAGCTTGAACTTAGGGACAGGGCAGAACTATGGCTACACCTTC.

This clonotype was counted at least ten times. The rearrangement links TRBV3-1 to TRBJ2-1; TRBD2 agrees at 8 bases. Germline V CDR1 and CDR2: LGHDT, YNNKEL (reference sequence). This CDR3 contains 12 residues. J gave up 11 bases and V 2 bases, and 2 bases lay outside the gene matches. The CDR3 DNA sequence: TGTGCCAGCAGCCAAAGCGGGGGCCAGCAGTTCTTC. Translating it yields CASSQSGGQQFF.